These T cell receptor beta chains were read from a single sample in a study of cytomegalovirus exposure and HLA in healthy donors. Repertoires were generated with immunoSEQ multiplex PCR, while TCRdb's copy carries only in-frame clones and drops some. The data hold more than 100,000 clones, with around 61% observed a single time. The sequenced material came from PBMCs. Source of these receptors: a woman aged 45-65 years in good health and CMV-seronegative. Both conserved end residues are part of each CDR3.

CDR3 | V | length
CASRRRAGGDEQFF | TRBV4-1 | 14
CASIISVGSGQGGQPQHF | TRBV19 | 18
CASMGATYEQYF | TRBV7-6 | 12
CASSLKAGGDEQYF | TRBV13 | 14
CASHPTTGIAFF | TRBV7-8 | 12
CSVLYSQQETQYF | TRBV29-1 | 13
CASSLEPIADTQYF | TRBV7-2 | 14
CASTLAGSYANEQFF | TRBV2 | 15
CASSLTGVGNTQYF | TRBV5-1 | 14
CASSPGTGGVGETQYF | TRBV6-6 | 16